This TCR beta chain was profiled in a study of blood T cells in healthy people across ages. Donor samples were obtained from healthy Caucasian individuals from Russia, aged about 6 to 95. Donors each provided around 9 milliliters of peripheral blood. A second 7 to 11 cycle PCR used barcoded and J-beta primers. TCRdb used MiXCR to reprocess the 5' RACE reads, holding one entry per CDR3 protein. In the table there are under 2 million distinct CDR3 sequences, around 36% of which are singletons. From germline, CDR1 is SQVTM and CDR2 ANQGSEA. Between the trimmed V and J ends, which lost 4 bases and 0 bases, there was a span of 8 bases. CDR3 size: 13 residues. Study results and caveats: There were more naive CD4+ cells and higher diversity in long-lived donors than in aged donors.

A few counts support this clonotype. Its target is unknown. V and J are TRBV29-1 and TRBJ2-3; no clear D. The receptor was isolated from a woman in her 30s in good health. Material: blood. For the CDR3, the DNA is TGCAGCGTTGTTGCGCCTAGCACAGATACGCAGTATTTT. Its translation is CSVVAPSTDTQYF.